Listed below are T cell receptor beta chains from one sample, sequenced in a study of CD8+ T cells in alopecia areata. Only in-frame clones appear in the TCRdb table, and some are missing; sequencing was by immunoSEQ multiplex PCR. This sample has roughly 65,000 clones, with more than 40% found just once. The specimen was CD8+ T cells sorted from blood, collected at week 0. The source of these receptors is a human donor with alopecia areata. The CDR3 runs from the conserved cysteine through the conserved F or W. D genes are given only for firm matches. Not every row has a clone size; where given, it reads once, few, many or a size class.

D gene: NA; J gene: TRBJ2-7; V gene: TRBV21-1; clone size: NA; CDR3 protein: CASSRPRGVCF; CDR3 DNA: TGTGCCAGCAGCAGACCCAGAGGGGTTTGCTTC
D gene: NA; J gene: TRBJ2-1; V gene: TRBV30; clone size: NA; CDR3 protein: CAWSVWQGNEQFF; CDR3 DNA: TGTGCCTGGAGTGTGTGGCAGGGCAATGAGCAGTTCTTC
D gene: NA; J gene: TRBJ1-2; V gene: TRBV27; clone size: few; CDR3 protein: CASSLNGVSGYTF; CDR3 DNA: TGTGCCAGCAGTTTAAACGGAGTGAGCGGCTACACCTTC
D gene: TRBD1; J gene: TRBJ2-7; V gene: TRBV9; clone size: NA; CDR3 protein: CASSGDRNEQYF; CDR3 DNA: TGTGCCAGCAGCGGGGACAGGAACGAGCAGTACTTC
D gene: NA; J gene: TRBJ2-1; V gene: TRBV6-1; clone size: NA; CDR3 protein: CASSEEWTAPYNEQFF; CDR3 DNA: TGTGCCAGCAGTGAAGAATGGACAGCCCCCTACAATGAGCAGTTCTTC
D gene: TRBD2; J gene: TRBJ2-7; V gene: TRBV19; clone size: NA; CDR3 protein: CASTSAGGTYEQYF; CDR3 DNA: TGTGCCAGTACCTCAGCGGGGGGGACCTACGAGCAGTACTTC
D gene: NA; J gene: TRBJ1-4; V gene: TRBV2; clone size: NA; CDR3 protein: CASSDSSEKLFF; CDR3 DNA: TGTGCCAGCAGTGACAGTAGCGAAAAACTGTTTTTT
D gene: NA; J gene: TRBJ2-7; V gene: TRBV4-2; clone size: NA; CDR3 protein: CASSQENSPRYEQYF; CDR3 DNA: TGTGCCAGCAGCCAAGAAAATTCCCCCCGATACGAGCAGTACTTC
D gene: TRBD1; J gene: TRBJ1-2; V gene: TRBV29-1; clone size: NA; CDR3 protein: CSVVDRDRGYGYTF; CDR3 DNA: TGCAGCGTTGTTGACCGGGACAGGGGCTATGGCTACACCTTC
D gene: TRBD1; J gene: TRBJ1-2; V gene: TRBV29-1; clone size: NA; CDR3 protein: CSVVTGYGYTF; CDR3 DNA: TGCAGCGTTGTGACAGGGTATGGCTACACCTTC
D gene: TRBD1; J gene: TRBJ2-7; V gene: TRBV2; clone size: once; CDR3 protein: CASSEARVGTGLYEQYF; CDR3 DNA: TGTGCCAGCAGTGAAGCGCGCGTTGGGACAGGGCTATACGAGCAGTACTTC
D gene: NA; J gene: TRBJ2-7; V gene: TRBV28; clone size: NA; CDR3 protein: CASSPPGASYEQYF; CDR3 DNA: TGTGCCAGCAGTCCCCCAGGGGCCTCCTACGAGCAGTACTTC
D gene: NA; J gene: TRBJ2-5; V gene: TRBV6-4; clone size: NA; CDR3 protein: CASSDPPREVGGQETQYF; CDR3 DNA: TGTGCCAGCAGTGACCCCCCTAGGGAGGTTGGGGGCCAAGAGACCCAGTACTTC
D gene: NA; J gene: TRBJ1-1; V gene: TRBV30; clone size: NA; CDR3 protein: CAWSVGPEAFF; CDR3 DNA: TGTGCCTGGAGTGTAGGACCTGAAGCTTTCTTT
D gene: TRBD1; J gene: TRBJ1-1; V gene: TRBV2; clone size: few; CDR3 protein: CASEDREIGEAFF; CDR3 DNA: TGTGCCAGTGAGGACAGGGAGATCGGTGAAGCTTTCTTT
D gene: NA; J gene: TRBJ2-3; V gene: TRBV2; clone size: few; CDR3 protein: CASSEGFTDTQYF; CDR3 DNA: TGTGCCAGCAGTGAAGGGTTCACAGATACGCAGTATTTT
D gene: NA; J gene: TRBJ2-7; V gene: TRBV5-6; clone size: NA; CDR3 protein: CASSSGTVFYEQYF; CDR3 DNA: TGTGCCAGCAGCTCCGGGACGGTCTTCTACGAGCAGTACTTC
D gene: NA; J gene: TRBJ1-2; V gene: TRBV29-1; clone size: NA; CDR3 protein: CSAEPDWVDGYTF; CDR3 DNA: TGCAGCGCCGAACCCGACTGGGTTGATGGCTACACCTTC
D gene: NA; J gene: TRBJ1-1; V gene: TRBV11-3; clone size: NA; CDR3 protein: CASSSTGNGDRDTEAFF; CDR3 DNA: TGTGCCAGCAGCTCGACAGGAAACGGGGATCGGGACACTGAAGCTTTCTTT
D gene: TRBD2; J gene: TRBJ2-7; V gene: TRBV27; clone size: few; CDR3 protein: CASSFRGLAAYEQYF; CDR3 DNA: TGTGCCAGCAGTTTCAGGGGACTAGCGGCCTACGAGCAGTACTTC
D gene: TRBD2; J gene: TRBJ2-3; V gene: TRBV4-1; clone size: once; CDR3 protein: CASSQGARLAGDGADTQYF; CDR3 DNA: TGCGCCAGCAGCCAAGGAGCTAGACTAGCGGGAGACGGGGCAGATACGCAGTATTTT
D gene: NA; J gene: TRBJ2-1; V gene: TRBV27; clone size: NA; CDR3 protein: CASSLLDASGQIYNEQFF; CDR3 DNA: TGTGCCAGCAGTCTCCTAGACGCTAGCGGACAGATTTACAATGAGCAGTTCTTC
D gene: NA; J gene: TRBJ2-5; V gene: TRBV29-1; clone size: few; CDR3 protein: CSAEDQVGAQYF; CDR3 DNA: TGCAGCGCTGAAGATCAGGTTGGGGCCCAGTACTTC
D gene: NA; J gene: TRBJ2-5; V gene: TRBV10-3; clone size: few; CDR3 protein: CATSGQAIQYQETQYF; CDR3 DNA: TGTGCCACCTCGGGACAAGCAATACAGTACCAAGAGACCCAGTACTTC
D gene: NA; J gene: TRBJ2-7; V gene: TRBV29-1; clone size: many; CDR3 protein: CSVELSDYEQYF; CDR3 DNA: TGCAGCGTTGAACTGTCCGATTACGAGCAGTACTTC
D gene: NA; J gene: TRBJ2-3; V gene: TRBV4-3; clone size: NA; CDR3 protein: CASSQELGGGGRTDTQYF; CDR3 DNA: TGCGCCAGCAGCCAAGAGTTAGGTGGGGGGGGGCGCACAGATACGCAGTATTTT
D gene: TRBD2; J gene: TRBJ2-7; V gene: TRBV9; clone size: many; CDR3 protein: CASRTRTGTRMPYEQYF; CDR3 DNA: TGTGCCAGCAGGACCCGTACAGGGACTAGAATGCCCTACGAGCAGTACTTC
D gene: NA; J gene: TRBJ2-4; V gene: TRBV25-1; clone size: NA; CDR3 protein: CASSEYGRAGNIQYF; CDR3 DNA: TGTGCCAGCAGTGAATATGGCAGGGCAGGAAACATTCAGTACTTC
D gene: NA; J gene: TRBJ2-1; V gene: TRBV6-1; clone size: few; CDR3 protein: CASSGQTYNEQFF; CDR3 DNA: TGTGCCAGCAGTGGGCAGACCTACAATGAGCAGTTCTTC
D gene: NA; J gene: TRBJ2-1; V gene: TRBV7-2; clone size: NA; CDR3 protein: CASSSSGGNEQFF; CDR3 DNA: TGTGCCAGCAGTTCATCAGGGGGGAATGAGCAGTTCTTC
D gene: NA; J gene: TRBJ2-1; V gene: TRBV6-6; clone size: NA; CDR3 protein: CASRTGLDYNEQFF; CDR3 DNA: TGTGCCAGCAGAACCGGACTCGATTACAATGAGCAGTTCTTC
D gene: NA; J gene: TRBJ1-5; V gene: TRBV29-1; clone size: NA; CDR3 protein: CSVSREEGQPQHF; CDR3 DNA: TGCAGCGTCTCCAGGGAAGAGGGACAGCCCCAGCATTTT
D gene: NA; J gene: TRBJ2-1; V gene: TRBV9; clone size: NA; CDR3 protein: CASSPGGNEQFF; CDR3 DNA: TGTGCCAGCAGCCCCGGTGGCAATGAGCAGTTCTTC
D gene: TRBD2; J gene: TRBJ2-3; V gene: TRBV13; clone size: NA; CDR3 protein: CASSSLAGEDTQYF; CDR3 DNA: TGTGCCAGCAGCTCTCTAGCGGGAGAAGATACGCAGTATTTT
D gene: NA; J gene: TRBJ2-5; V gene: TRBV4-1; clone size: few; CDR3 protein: CASSQDQDFQETQYF; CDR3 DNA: TGCGCCAGCAGCCAAGATCAGGACTTTCAAGAGACCCAGTACTTC
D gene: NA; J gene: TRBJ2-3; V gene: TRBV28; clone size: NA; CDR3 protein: CASRQLGFRDTQYF; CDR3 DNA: TGTGCCAGCAGGCAACTGGGGTTCAGAGATACGCAGTATTTT
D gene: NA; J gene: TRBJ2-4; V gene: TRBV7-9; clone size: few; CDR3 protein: CASSFPTGPIQYF; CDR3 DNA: TGTGCCAGCAGCTTTCCCACAGGGCCCATTCAGTACTTC
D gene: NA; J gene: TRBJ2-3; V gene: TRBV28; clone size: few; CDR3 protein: CASRRESHTQYF; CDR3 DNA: TGTGCCAGCAGAAGAGAGAGTCACACGCAGTATTTT
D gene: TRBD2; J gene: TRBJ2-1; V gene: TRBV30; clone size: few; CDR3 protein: CASSIAGGGDEQFF; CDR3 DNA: TGTGCCTCCAGTATAGCGGGAGGGGGCGATGAGCAGTTCTTC
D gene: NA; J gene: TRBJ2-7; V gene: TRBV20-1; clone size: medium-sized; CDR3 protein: CSAQQYEQYF; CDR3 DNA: TGCAGTGCCCAACAGTACGAGCAGTACTTC
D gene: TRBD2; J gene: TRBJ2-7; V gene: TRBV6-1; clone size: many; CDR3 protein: CASSERAGESYEQYF; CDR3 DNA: TGTGCCAGCAGTGAACGAGCGGGAGAGTCCTACGAGCAGTACTTC
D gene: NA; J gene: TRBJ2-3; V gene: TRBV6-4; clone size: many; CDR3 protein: CASSDAQFTDTQYF; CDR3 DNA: TGTGCCAGCAGTGACGCCCAGTTCACAGATACGCAGTATTTT
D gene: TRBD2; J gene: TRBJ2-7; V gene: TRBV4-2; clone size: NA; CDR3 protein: CASSQGLAIPYEQYF; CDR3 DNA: TGTGCCAGCAGCCAAGGACTAGCTATACCCTACGAGCAGTACTTC
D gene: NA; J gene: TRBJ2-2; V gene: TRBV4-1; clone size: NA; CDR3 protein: CASRSGPNTGELFF; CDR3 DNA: TGCGCCAGCAGGTCGGGGCCGAACACCGGGGAGCTGTTTTTT
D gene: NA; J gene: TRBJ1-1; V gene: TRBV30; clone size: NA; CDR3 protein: CAWSLLTGTEAFF; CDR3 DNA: TGTGCCTGGAGTCTCTTGACTGGTACTGAAGCTTTCTTT